This T cell receptor (beta chain) was retrieved from a study of CD8+CD57+ T cells in acquired aplastic anemia. Whole-study context: Recorded DNA amounts for sorted CD4+ and CD8+ cells had an average of approximately 3 ug.

J was trimmed by 4 bases and V by 4 bases; bases with no gene match: 11. The CDR3 is 16 residues long. Looked up from germline, CDR1 is SGHDT and CDR2 is YYEEEE. Overall study results and limits: Patient and control CD8+ Simpson's diversity was not significantly different. There were approximately 27 CD8+ CDR3 sequences that occurred in both patients and controls.

Sequenced patients had shown CD8+CD57+ cell expansion by flow cytometry. For CDR3 and TCR beta VDJ profiling, genomic DNA was the template used. TCRdb reprocessed the reads via MiXCR and lists one record per CDR3 protein. This table has fewer than 200,000 distinct CDR3 sequences, roughly 48% appearing once. As to this clonotype: As yet, its antigen is unknown.

The clonotype was recovered from a human donor with aplastic anemia. Sequences were obtained from sorted CD4+, CD8+, or CD8+CD57+ T cells (not recorded which) from PBMCs. The genes are TRBV5-6 and TRBJ2-5; TRBD2 matches at 9 bases. CDR3 nucleotide sequence: TGTGCCAGCAGCCCTAAAGCGGGGGGAATCGGAGAGACCCAGTACTTC. Protein product: CASSPKAGGIGETQYF.